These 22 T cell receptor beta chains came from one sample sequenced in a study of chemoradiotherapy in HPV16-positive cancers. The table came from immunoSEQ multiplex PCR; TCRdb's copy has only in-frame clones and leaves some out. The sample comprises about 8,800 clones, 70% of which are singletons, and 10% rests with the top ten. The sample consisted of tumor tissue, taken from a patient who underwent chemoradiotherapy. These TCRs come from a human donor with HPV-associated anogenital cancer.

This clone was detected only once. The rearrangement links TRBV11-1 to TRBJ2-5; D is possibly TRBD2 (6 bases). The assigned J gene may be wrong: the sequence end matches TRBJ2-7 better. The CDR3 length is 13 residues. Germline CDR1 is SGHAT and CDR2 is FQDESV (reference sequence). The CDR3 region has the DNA TGTGCCAGCAGCTCCGGCGGGAATGGCGAGCAGTACTTC. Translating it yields CASSSGGNGEQYF.

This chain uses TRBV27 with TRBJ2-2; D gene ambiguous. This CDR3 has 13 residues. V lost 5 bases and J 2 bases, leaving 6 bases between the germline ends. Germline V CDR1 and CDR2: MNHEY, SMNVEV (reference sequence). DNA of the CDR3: TGTGCCAGCAGTGCGAGAAACACCGGGGAGCTGTTTTTT. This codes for CASSARNTGELFF.

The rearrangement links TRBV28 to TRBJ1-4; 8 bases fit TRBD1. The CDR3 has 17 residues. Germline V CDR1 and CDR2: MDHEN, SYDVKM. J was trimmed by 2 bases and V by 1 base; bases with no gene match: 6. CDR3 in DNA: TGTGCCAGCAGTTTATCTCCAAGACAGGGGACTAATGAAAAACTGTTTTTT. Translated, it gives CASSLSPRQGTNEKLFF. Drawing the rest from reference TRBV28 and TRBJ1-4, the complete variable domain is DVKVTQSSRYLVKRTGEKVFLECVQDMDHENMFWYRQDPGLGLRLIYFSYDVKMKEKGDIPEGYSVSREKKERFSLILESASTNQTSMYLCASSLSPRQGTNEKLFFGSGTQLSVL.

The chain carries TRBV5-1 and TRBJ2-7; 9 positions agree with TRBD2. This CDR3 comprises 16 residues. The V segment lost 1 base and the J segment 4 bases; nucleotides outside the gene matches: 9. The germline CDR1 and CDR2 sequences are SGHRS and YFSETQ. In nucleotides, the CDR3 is TGCGCCAGCAGCTTGCCGGGTGCTAGCGGGGCGTACGAGCAGTACTTC. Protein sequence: CASSLPGASGAYEQYF.

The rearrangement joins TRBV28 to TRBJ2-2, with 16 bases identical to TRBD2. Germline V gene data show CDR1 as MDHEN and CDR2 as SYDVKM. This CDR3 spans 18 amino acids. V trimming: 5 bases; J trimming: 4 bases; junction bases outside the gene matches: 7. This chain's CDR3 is CASSPGTSGGAVTGELFF. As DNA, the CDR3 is TGTGCCAGCAGTCCGGGGACTAGCGGGGGGGCCGTCACCGGGGAGCTGTTTTTT.

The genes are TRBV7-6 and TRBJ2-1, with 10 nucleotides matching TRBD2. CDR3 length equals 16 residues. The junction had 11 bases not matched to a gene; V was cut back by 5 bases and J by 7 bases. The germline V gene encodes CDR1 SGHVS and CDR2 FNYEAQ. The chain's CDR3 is CASSQLRLAGENEQFF. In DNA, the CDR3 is TGTGCCAGCAGCCAGCTCCGACTAGCGGGTGAGAATGAGCAGTTCTTC.

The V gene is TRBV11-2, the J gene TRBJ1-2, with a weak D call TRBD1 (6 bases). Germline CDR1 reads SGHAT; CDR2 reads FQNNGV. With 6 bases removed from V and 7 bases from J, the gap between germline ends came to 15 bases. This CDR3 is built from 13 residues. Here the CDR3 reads CASSSTGYLGYTF. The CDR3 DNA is TGTGCCAGCAGTTCAACAGGGTATCTTGGCTACACCTTC.

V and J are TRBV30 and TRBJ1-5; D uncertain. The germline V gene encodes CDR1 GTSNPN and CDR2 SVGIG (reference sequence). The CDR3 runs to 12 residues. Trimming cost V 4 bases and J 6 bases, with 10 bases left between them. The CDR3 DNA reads TGTGCCTGGACCCGGAGTGGTCAGCCCCAGCATTTT. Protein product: CAWTRSGQPQHF.

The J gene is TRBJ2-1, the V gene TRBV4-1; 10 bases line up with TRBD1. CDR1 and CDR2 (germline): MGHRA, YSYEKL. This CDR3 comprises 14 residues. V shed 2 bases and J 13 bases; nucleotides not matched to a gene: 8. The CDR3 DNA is TGCGCCAGCAGCCAACGGGACAGGGGCTCCGGTCAGTTCTTC. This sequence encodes CASSQRDRGSGQFF.

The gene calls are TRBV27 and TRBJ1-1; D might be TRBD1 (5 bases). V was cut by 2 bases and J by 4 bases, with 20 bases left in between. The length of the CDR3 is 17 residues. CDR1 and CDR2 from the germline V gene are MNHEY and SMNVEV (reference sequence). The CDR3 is CASSLGYRGAGGTEAFF. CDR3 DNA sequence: TGTGCCAGCAGTTTAGGGTATAGAGGGGCGGGAGGCACTGAAGCTTTCTTT.

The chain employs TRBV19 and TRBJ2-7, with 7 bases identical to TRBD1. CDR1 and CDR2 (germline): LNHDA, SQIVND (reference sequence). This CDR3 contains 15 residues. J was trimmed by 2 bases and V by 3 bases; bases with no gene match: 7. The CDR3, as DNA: TGTGCCAGTAGTATGGGTCGGGACAGACCCTACGAGCAGTACTTC. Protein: CASSMGRDRPYEQYF.

The CDR3 DNA is TGTGCCAGCAGCGTAGCTAGGCTAGCGGGAGGGCCCGGCACCGGGGAGCTGTTTTTT. This encodes CASSVARLAGGPGTGELFF. The chain recombines TRBV9 with TRBJ2-2; 12 bases map to TRBD2. The CDR3 is made up of 19 amino acids. The germline CDR1 and CDR2 sequences are SGDLS and YYNGEE. Losses at the gene ends were 0 bases for V and 4 bases for J; bases not matched to a gene: 10.

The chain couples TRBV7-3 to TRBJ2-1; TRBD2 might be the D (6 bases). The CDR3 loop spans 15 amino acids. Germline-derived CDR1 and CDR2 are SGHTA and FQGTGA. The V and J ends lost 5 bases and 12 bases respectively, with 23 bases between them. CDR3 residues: CASSPTSTGTSGQFF. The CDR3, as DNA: TGTGCCAGCAGCCCGACCTCTACCGGGACTTCGGGGCAGTTCTTC.

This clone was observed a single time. The DNA of the CDR3 is TGTGCCAGCAGCTTACCCGGGGGGGCCTACGAGCAGTACTTC. Translated, it gives CASSLPGGAYEQYF. The rearrangement joins TRBV13 to TRBJ2-7; TRBD2 matches 8 bases. The germline CDR1 and CDR2 sequences are PRHDT and FYEKMQ (reference sequence). Trimming at V came to 2 bases and at J to 2 bases, leaving 2 bases not matched to a gene. The CDR3 contains 14 residues.

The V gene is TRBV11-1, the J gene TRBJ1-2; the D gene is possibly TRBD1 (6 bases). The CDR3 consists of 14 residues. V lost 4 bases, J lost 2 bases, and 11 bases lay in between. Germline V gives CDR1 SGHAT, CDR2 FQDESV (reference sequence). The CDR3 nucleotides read TGTGCCAGCAGCTCCCAAACAGGGAACTATGGCTACACCTTC. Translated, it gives CASSSQTGNYGYTF.

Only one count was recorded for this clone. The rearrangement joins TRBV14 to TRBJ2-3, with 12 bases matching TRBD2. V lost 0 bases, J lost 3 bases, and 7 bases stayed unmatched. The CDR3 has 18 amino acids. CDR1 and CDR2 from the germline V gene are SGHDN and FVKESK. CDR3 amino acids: CASSQDSGLAGRTDTQYF. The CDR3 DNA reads TGTGCCAGCAGCCAAGATAGCGGACTAGCGGGGAGGACAGATACGCAGTATTTT.

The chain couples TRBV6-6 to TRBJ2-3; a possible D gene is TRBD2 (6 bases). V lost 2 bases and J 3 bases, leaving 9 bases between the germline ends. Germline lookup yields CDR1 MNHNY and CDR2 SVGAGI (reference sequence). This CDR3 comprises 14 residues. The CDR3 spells CASSYPSATDTQYF. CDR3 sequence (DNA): TGTGCCAGCAGTTACCCTAGCGCGACAGATACGCAGTATTTT.

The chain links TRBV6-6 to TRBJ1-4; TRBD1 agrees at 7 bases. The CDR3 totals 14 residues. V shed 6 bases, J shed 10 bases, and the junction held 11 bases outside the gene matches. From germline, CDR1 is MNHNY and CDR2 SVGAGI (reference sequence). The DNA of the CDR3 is TGTGCCAGCAGACCACGACAGGGTGGGGGAAAACTGTTTTTT. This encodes CASRPRQGGGKLFF.

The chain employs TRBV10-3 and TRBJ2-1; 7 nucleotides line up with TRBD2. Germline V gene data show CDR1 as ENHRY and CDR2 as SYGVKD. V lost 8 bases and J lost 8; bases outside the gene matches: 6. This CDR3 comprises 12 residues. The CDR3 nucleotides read TGTGCCATCGGCGGGAGTATGGATGAGCAGTTCTTC. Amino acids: CAIGGSMDEQFF.

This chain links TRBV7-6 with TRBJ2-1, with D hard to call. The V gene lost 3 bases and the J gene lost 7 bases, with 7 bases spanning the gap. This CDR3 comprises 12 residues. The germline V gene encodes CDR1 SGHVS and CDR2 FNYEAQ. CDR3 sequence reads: CASSLSGNEQFF. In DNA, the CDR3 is TGTGCCAGCAGCTTGAGTGGGAATGAGCAGTTCTTC. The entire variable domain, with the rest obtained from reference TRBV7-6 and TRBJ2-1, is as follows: GAGVSQSPRYKVTKRGQDVALRCDPISGHVSLYWYRQALGQGPEFLTYFNYEAQQDKSGLPNDRFSAERPEGSISTLTIQRTEQRDSAMYRCASSLSGNEQFFGPGTRLTVL.

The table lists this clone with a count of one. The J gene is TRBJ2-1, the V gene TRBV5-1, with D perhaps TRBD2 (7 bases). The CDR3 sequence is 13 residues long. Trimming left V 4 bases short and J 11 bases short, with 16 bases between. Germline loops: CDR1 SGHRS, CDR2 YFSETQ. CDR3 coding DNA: TGCGCCAGCAGCACCGGAGGGGGGGCACAGCAGTTCTTC. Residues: CASSTGGGAQQFF.

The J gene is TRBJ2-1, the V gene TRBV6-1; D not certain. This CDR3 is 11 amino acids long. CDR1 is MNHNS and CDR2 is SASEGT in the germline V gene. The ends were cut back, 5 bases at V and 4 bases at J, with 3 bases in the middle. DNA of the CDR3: TGTGCCAGCAGTCAGTACAATGAGCAGTTCTTC. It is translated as CASSQYNEQFF.